Listed below are T cell receptor beta chains from one sample, sequenced in a study of shared clonotypes between healthy human individuals. Data came from immunoSEQ multiplex PCR; TCRdb stores just in-frame clones and leaves some out. The table shows 2 million to 2.5 million clones, with 85% to 95% occurring only once. Material: naive CD8+ T cells from PBMCs. Receptors originate from a man in his late teens or twenties in good health. Some clones in this sample may be carry-over from other donors' samples. Both conserved end residues are part of each CDR3. The order of the fields is J gene, V gene, D gene, clone size, CDR3 protein, CDR3 DNA. D genes are given only for firm matches. Expanded clones are given a class, and other clones once, few, many or no size at all.

TRBJ2-2 TRBV30 . once CAWCQGPGELFF TGTGCCTGGTGCCAGGGGCCCGGGGAGCTGTTTTTT
TRBJ2-5 TRBV7-9 TRBD1 once CASSSTGTGGETQYF TGTGCCAGCAGCTCCACCGGGACAGGGGGCGAGACCCAGTACTTC
TRBJ2-2 TRBV9 . . CASNTRRDTLTGELFF TGTGCCAGCAACACACGCCGGGACACCCTCACCGGGGAGCTGTTTTTT
TRBJ2-1 TRBV4-1 . . CASSHPLARNEQFF TGCGCCAGCAGCCATCCCCTAGCGAGGAATGAGCAGTTCTTC
TRBJ1-2 TRBV15 . . CATSSGDRLNYGYTF TGTGCCACCAGCAGCGGAGATCGACTCAACTATGGCTACACCTTC
TRBJ1-5 TRBV7-9 . once CASSLSAPSRDQPQHF TGTGCCAGCAGCTTAAGTGCCCCAAGTAGGGATCAGCCCCAGCATTTT
TRBJ2-1 TRBV7-8 TRBD2 . CASSPLIAGSSYNEQFF TGTGCCAGCAGCCCCTTAATAGCGGGAAGCTCCTACAATGAGCAGTTCTTC
TRBJ1-3 TRBV7-9 TRBD1 once CASSPTRDSSGNTIYF TGTGCCAGCAGCCCCACCCGGGACAGTTCTGGAAACACCATATATTTT
TRBJ2-2 TRBV4-1 . . CASSPGGMVATRDTGELFF TGCGCCAGCAGCCCAGGGGGGATGGTAGCAACCCGAGACACCGGGGAGCTGTTTTTT
TRBJ1-1 TRBV2 . . CASGGGDATEAFF TGTGCCAGCGGGGGAGGGGATGCCACTGAAGCTTTCTTT
TRBJ2-1 TRBV6-5 TRBD2 . CASRAGEGRQFF TGTGCCAGCAGGGCCGGGGAGGGTCGGCAGTTCTTC
TRBJ1-3 TRBV6-1 . . CASSEVRGQSGNTIYF TGTGCCAGCAGTGAAGTTCGTGGGCAGTCTGGAAACACCATATATTTT
TRBJ2-7 TRBV6-5 TRBD1 . CASSPWTGNHEQYF TGTGCCAGCAGTCCCTGGACAGGGAACCACGAGCAGTACTTC
TRBJ1-1 TRBV27 TRBD1 few CASGQDRGEAFF TGTGCCAGCGGCCAAGACAGGGGCGAAGCTTTCTTT
TRBJ1-2 TRBV2 TRBD1 . CASGTGGASPYGYTF TGTGCCAGCGGGACAGGGGGCGCGTCTCCCTATGGCTACACCTTC
TRBJ2-7 TRBV10-2 TRBD1 . CASSEGQEYEQYF TGCGCCAGCAGTGAGGGACAGGAGTACGAGCAGTACTTC
TRBJ2-5 TRBV6-5 . once CASSYGGLETQYF TGTGCCAGCAGTTACGGGGGGCTGGAGACCCAGTACTTC
TRBJ2-1 TRBV19 TRBD1 . CASSFRDRVGEQFF TGTGCCAGTAGTTTCCGGGACAGGGTCGGTGAGCAGTTCTTC
TRBJ2-1 TRBV7-3 TRBD2 . CASSFQGGLAGNNEQFF TGTGCCAGCAGCTTCCAGGGTGGACTAGCGGGGAACAATGAGCAGTTCTTC
TRBJ2-7 TRBV28 TRBD2 . CASSPLTSGRAPEGNEQYF TGTGCCAGCAGTCCTCTCACTAGCGGGAGGGCCCCAGAAGGGAACGAGCAGTACTTC
TRBJ2-1 TRBV15 . . CATSRGGEQFF TGTGCCACCAGCAGAGGCGGCGAGCAGTTCTTC
TRBJ2-7 TRBV9 . . CASSSDEQYF TGTGCCAGCAGCTCTGACGAGCAGTACTTC
TRBJ1-1 TRBV10-3 . . CAISDRASGLKGTEAFF TGTGCCATCAGTGATAGGGCGTCAGGGCTAAAGGGCACTGAAGCTTTCTTT
TRBJ2-1 TRBV18 TRBD1 . CASSTDRGELNEQFF TGTGCCAGCTCAACAGACAGGGGGGAACTAAATGAGCAGTTCTTC
TRBJ1-1 TRBV7-2 . . CASSLAWRTAHTEAFF TGTGCCAGCAGCCTCGCGTGGAGGACAGCTCACACTGAAGCTTTCTTT
TRBJ1-5 TRBV28 . once CASSLLGARGPQHF TGTGCCAGCAGTCTCCTGGGGGCCAGGGGGCCCCAGCATTTT
TRBJ2-7 TRBV14 . once CASSPRQGPAWEQYF TGTGCCAGCAGCCCCCGGCAGGGACCAGCCTGGGAGCAGTACTTC
TRBJ1-2 TRBV6-1 . . CASFSAAVYYGYTF TGTGCCAGCTTCAGCGCTGCGGTCTACTATGGCTACACCTTC
TRBJ2-3 TRBV19 TRBD2 . CASSITGSGMVTDTQYF TGTGCCAGTAGTATAACGGGTAGCGGGATGGTCACAGATACGCAGTATTTT
TRBJ2-2 TRBV25-1 . . CASSEQGRAGELFF TGTGCCAGCAGTGAGCAGGGTCGGGCCGGGGAGCTGTTTTTT
TRBJ2-7 TRBV5-1 TRBD2 . CASSLAAGGSRVEQYF TGCGCCAGCAGCTTGGCGGCTGGCGGGAGTAGGGTCGAGCAGTACTTC
TRBJ2-7 TRBV28 . . CASSLQQGRVYEQYF TGTGCCAGCAGTTTACAGCAGGGGCGGGTATACGAGCAGTACTTC
TRBJ1-3 TRBV18 . . CASSPPGGGTIYF TGTGCCAGCTCACCACCCGGAGGAGGCACCATATATTTT
TRBJ2-2 TRBV5-1 TRBD1 . CASSTDRAPGELFF TGCGCCAGCAGCACCGACAGGGCCCCCGGGGAGCTGTTTTTT
TRBJ1-5 TRBV4-1 . . CASSQGGGGNQPQHF TGCGCCAGCAGCCAAGGCGGAGGGGGCAATCAGCCCCAGCATTTT
TRBJ2-3 TRBV28 . . CASSSRYPDTQYF TGTGCCAGCAGTTCTAGATATCCAGATACGCAGTATTTT
TRBJ2-1 TRBV4-1 TRBD2 once CASSALAGAYNEQFF TGCGCCAGCAGCGCTCTAGCGGGAGCTTACAATGAGCAGTTCTTC
TRBJ1-1 TRBV28 . . CASSYEGEMNTEAFF TGTGCCAGCAGTTACGAGGGGGAAATGAACACTGAAGCTTTCTTT
TRBJ2-1 TRBV9 . . CASSPGGGHIPMGNEQFF TGTGCCAGCAGCCCCGGGGGAGGACACATCCCCATGGGCAATGAGCAGTTCTTC
TRBJ2-3 TRBV7-9 TRBD1 . CASILPHRGHADTQYF TGTGCCAGCATCCTCCCCCACAGGGGGCATGCAGATACGCAGTATTTT
TRBJ2-5 TRBV28 TRBD1 . CASSSTGGSDQETQYF TGTGCCAGCAGTTCCACAGGGGGCTCGGATCAAGAGACCCAGTACTTC
TRBJ2-5 TRBV7-8 . . CASSTGQHQETQYF TGTGCCAGCAGCACCGGACAGCACCAAGAGACCCAGTACTTC
TRBJ1-1 TRBV16 . . CASSPPRGRRSVDTEAFF TGTGCCAGCAGCCCCCCCCGGGGCCGAAGGTCCGTGGACACTGAAGCTTTCTTT
TRBJ2-7 TRBV10-3 TRBD2 . CAIRKTTRGVAGGKPSYEQYF TGTGCCATCAGGAAAACAACCCGGGGGGTAGCGGGAGGAAAACCCTCCTACGAGCAGTACTTC
TRBJ1-3 TRBV7-2 . . CASSFPDFSGNTIYF TGTGCCAGCAGCTTCCCAGACTTCTCTGGAAACACCATATATTTT
TRBJ2-3 TRBV7-8 TRBD2 . CASSGREGLTDTQYF TGTGCCAGCAGCGGTCGGGAGGGCCTCACAGATACGCAGTATTTT
TRBJ1-1 TRBV5-4 TRBD1 . CASSSRGQGAQTEAFF TGTGCCAGCAGCTCCAGGGGACAGGGGGCGCAGACTGAAGCTTTCTTT
TRBJ2-1 TRBV9 . . CASSVGHNEQFF TGTGCCAGCAGCGTAGGTCACAATGAGCAGTTCTTC
TRBJ2-1 TRBV15 . . CATSQFGGGEQFF TGTGCCACCAGCCAATTCGGGGGAGGTGAGCAGTTCTTC
TRBJ1-4 TRBV7-9 TRBD1 . CASSLRTGGGEKLFF TGTGCCAGCAGCTTGCGGACAGGGGGAGGTGAAAAACTGTTTTTT
TRBJ2-7 TRBV7-9 . . CASSLDRTYEQYF TGTGCCAGCAGCTTAGACAGAACCTACGAGCAGTACTTC
TRBJ2-7 TRBV4-1 . once CASSQRPPASSYEQYF TGCGCCAGCAGCCAACGTCCCCCGGCTAGCTCCTACGAGCAGTACTTC
TRBJ2-1 TRBV5-1 . . CASSLDRTQTYNEQFF TGCGCCAGCAGCTTGGACAGGACACAAACCTACAATGAGCAGTTCTTC
TRBJ1-3 TRBV5-1 TRBD1 few CASSGRDSLSDTIYF TGCGCCAGCAGCGGGAGGGACAGTCTGAGTGACACCATATATTTT
TRBJ2-7 TRBV5-1 . once CASSLGVGGSYEQYF TGCGCCAGCAGCTTAGGGGTCGGTGGATCTTACGAGCAGTACTTC